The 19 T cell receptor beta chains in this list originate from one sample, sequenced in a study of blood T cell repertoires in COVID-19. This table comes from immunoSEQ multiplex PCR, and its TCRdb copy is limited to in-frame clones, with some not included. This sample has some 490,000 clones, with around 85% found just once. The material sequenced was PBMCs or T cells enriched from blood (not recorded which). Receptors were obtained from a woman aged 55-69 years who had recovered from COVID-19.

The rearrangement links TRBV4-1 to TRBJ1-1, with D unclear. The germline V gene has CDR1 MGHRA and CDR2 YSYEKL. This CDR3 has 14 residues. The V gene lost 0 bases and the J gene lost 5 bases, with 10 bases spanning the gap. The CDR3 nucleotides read TGCGCCAGCAGCCAAGATAGGCGGGTAACTGAAGCTTTCTTT. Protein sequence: CASSQDRRVTEAFF.

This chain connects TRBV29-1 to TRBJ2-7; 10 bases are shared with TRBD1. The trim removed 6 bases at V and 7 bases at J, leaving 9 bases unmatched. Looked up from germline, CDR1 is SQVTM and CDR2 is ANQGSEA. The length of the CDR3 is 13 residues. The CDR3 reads CSVYRDRGGEQYF. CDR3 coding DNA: TGCAGCGTGTACCGGGACAGGGGCGGGGAGCAGTACTTC.

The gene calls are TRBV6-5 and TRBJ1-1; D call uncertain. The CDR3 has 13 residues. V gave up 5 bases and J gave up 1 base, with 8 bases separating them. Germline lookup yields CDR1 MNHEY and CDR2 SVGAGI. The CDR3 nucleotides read TGTGCCAGCAGTCTCACAGCGAACACTGAAGCTTTCTTT. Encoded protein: CASSLTANTEAFF.

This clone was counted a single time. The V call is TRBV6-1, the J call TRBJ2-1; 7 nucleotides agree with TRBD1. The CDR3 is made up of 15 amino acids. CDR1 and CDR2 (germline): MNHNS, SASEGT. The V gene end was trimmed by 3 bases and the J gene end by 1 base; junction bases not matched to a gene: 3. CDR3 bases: TGTGCCAGCAGTGAGAGCAGGGGGTCCTACAATGAGCAGTTCTTC. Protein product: CASSESRGSYNEQFF.

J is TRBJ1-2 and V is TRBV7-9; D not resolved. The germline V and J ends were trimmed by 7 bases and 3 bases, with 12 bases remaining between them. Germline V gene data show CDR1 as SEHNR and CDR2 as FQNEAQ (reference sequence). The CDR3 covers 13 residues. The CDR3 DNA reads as TGTGCCAGCACCACGGCGGTTCACTATGGCTACACCTTC. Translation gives CASTTAVHYGYTF.

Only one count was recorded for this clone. CDR3 nucleotide sequence: TGTGCCAGCAGTTACGCAGATCCGAACACTGAAGCTTTCTTT. This sequence encodes CASSYADPNTEAFF. J is TRBJ1-1 and V is TRBV6-5; no clear D gene. Germline V gene sequence: CDR1 MNHEY, CDR2 SVGAGI. Deletions cut 2 bases from V and 1 base from J, with 8 bases between. This CDR3 is built from 14 residues.

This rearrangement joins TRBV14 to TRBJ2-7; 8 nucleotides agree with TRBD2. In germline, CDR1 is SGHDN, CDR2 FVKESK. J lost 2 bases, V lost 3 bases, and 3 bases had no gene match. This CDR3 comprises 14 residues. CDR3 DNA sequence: TGTGCCAGCAGCCAGTCGGGGGGGGCCTACGAGCAGTACTTC. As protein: CASSQSGGAYEQYF.

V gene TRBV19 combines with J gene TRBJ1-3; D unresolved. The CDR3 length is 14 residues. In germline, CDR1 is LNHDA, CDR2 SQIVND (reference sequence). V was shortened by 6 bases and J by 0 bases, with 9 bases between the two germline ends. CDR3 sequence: CASSWGVSGNTIYF. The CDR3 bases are TGTGCCAGTAGCTGGGGAGTCTCTGGAAACACCATATATTTT.

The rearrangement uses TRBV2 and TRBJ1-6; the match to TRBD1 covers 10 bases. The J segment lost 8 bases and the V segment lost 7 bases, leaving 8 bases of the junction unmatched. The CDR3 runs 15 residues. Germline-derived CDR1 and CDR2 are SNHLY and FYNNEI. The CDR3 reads CASNGQGERDSPLHF. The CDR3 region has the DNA TGTGCCAGCAATGGACAGGGGGAAAGGGATTCACCCCTCCACTTT.

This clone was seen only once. This CDR3 is CASSLRLAGTGELFF. CDR3 nucleotide sequence: TGTGCCAGCAGCTTACGACTAGCGGGGACCGGGGAGCTGTTTTTT. The V call is TRBV7-9, the J call TRBJ2-2; 11 bases map to TRBD2. Germline assignment: CDR1 SEHNR and CDR2 FQNEAQ (reference sequence). V was pared by 2 bases and J by 5 bases, with 1 base of the junction left unmatched. CDR3 length: 15 amino acids. The complete variable domain, with remaining parts taken from reference TRBV7-9 and TRBJ2-2, reads DTGVSQNPRHKITKRGQNVTFRCDPISEHNRLYWYRQTLGQGPEFLTYFQNEAQLEKSRLLSDRFSAERPKGSFSTLEIQRTEQGDSAMYLCASSLRLAGTGELFFGEGSRLTVL.

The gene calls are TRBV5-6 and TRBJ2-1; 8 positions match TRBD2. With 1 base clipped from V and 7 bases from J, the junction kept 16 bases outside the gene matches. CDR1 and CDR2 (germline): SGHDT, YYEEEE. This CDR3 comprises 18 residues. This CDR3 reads CASSLKSASGWKGNEQFF. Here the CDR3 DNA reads TGTGCCAGCAGCTTGAAGTCGGCTAGCGGGTGGAAAGGGAATGAGCAGTTCTTC.

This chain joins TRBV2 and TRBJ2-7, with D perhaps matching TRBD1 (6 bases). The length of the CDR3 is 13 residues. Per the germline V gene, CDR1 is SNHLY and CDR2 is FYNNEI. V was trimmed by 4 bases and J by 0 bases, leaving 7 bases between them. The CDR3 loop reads CASSGTDSYEQYV. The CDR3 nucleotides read TGTGCCAGCAGTGGGACAGACTCCTACGAGCAGTACGTC.

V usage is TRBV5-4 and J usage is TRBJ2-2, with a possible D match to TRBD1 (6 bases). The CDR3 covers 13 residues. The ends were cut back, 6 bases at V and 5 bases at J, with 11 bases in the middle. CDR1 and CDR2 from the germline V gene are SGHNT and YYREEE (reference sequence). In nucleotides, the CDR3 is TGTGCCAGCACAGGGGTGACTACCGGGGAGCTGTTTTTT. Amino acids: CASTGVTTGELFF.

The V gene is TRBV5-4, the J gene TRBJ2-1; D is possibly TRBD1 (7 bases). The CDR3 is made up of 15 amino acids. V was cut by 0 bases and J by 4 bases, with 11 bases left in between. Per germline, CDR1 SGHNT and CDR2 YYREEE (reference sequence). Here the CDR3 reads CASSLVQGGYNEQFF. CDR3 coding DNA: TGTGCCAGCAGCTTGGTGCAGGGGGGATACAATGAGCAGTTCTTC.

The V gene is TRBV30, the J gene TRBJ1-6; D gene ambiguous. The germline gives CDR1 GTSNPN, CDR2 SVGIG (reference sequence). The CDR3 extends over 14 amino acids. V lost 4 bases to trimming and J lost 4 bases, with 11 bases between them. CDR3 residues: CAWTGVGYNSPLHF. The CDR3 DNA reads TGTGCCTGGACGGGAGTGGGGTATAATTCACCCCTCCACTTT.

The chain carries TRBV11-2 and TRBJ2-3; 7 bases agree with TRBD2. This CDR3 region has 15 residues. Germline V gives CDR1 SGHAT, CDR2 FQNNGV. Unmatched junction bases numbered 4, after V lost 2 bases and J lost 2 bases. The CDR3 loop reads CASSLYLADTDTQYF. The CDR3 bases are TGTGCCAGCAGCTTATACCTAGCGGACACAGATACGCAGTATTTT.

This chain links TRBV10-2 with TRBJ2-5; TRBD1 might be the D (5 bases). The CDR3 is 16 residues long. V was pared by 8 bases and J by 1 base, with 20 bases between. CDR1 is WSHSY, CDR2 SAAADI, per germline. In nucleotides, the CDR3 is TGCGCCAGCCTAGATACAGCCAGGGCGTCCCAAGAGACCCAGTACTTC. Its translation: CASLDTARASQETQYF.

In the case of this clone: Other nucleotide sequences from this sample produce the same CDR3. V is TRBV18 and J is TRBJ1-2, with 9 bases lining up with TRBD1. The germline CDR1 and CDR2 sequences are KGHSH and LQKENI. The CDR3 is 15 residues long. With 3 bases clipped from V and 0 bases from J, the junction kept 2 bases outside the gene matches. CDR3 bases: TGTGCCAGCTCACCTGGGACAGGGTCTAACTATGGCTACACCTTC. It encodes CASSPGTGSNYGYTF.

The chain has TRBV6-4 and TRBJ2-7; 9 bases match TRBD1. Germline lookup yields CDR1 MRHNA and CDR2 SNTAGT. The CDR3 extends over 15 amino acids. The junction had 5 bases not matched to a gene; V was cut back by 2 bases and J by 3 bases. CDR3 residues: CASSDEGQGFYEQYV. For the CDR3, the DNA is TGTGCCAGCAGTGACGAGGGACAGGGATTCTACGAGCAGTACGTC.